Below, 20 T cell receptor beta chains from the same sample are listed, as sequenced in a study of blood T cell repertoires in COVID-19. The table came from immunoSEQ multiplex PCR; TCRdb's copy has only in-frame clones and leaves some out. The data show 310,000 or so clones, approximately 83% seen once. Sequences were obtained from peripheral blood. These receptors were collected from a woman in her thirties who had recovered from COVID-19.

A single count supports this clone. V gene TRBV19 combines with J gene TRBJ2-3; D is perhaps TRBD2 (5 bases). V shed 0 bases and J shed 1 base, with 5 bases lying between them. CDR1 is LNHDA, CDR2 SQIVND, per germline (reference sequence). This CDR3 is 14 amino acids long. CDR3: CASSIEGGTDTQYF. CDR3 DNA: TGTGCCAGTAGTATAGAGGGAGGCACAGATACGCAGTATTTT. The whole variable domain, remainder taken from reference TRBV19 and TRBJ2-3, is DGGITQSPKYLFRKEGQNVTLSCEQNLNHDAMYWYRQDPGQGLRLIYYSQIVNDFQKGDIAEGYSVSREKKESFPLTVTSAQKNPTAFYLCASSIEGGTDTQYFGPGTRLTVL.

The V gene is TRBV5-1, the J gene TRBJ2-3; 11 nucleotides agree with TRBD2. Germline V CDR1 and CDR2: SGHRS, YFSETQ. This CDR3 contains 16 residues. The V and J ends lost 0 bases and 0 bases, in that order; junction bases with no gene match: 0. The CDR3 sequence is CASSLGTSGSTDTQYF. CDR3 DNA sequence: TGCGCCAGCAGCTTGGGGACTAGCGGGAGCACAGATACGCAGTATTTT.

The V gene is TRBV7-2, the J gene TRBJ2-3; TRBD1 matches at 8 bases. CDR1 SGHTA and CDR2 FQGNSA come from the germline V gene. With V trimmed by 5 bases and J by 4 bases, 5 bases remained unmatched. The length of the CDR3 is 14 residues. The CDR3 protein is CASSIRQGPDTQYF. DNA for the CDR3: TGTGCCAGCAGCATACGACAGGGGCCAGATACGCAGTATTTT.

The CDR3 is CASGITGGVGYTF. CDR3 DNA: TGTGCCAGCGGTATAACAGGGGGGGTCGGCTACACCTTC. V usage is TRBV2 and J usage is TRBJ1-2; TRBD1 aligns across 8 bases. Per germline, CDR1 SNHLY and CDR2 FYNNEI. Trimming removed 8 bases from V and 8 bases from J; junction bases left unmatched: 10. The CDR3 is 13 amino acids.

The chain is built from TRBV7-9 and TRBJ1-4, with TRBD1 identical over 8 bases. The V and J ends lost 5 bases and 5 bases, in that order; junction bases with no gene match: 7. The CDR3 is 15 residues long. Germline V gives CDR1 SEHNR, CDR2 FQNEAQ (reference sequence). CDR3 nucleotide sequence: TGTGCCAGCAGCCAACCGGGACAGGTGAATGAAAAACTGTTTTTT. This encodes CASSQPGQVNEKLFF.

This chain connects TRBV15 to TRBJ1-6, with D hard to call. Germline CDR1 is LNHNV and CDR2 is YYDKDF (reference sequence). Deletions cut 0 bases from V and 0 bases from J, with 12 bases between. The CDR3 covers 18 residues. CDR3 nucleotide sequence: TGTGCCACCAGCAGAGAAAACAGTTTTAGCTCCTATAATTCACCCCTCCACTTT. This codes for CATSRENSFSSYNSPLHF.

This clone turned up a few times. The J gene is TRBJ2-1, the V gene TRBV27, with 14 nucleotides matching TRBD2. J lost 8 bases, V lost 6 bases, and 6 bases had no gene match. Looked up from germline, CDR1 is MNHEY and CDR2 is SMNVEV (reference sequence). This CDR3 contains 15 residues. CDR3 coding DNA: TGTGCCAGCAGCTCCGGGACTAGCGGGAGTGATGAGCAGTTCTTC. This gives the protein CASSSGTSGSDEQFF.

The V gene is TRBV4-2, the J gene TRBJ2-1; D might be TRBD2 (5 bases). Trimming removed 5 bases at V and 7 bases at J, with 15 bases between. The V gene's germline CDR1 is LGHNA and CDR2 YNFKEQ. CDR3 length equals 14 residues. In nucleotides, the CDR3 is TGTGCCAGCAGCGCTTACTTTCGGGGAAATGAGCAGTTCTTC. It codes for CASSAYFRGNEQFF.

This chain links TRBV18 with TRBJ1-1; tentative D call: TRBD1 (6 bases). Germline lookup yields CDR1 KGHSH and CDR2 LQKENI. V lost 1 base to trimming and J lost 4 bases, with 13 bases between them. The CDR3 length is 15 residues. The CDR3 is CASSPRSGAGTEAFF. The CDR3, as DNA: TGTGCCAGCTCACCACGATCAGGGGCGGGCACTGAAGCTTTCTTT.

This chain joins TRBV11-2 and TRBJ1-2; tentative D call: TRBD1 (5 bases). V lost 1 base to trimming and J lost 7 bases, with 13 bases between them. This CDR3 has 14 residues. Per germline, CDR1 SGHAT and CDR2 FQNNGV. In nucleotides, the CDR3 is TGTGCCAGCAGCTTAGCGCAGGGATTTATTGGCTACACCTTC. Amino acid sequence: CASSLAQGFIGYTF.

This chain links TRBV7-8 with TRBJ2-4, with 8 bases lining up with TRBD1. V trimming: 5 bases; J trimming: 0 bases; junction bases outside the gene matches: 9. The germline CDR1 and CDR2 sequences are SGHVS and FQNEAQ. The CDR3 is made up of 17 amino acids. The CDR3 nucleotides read TGTGCCAGCAGCGCAAATGACAGGGGTCTAGCCAAAAACATTCAGTACTTC. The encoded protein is CASSANDRGLAKNIQYF.

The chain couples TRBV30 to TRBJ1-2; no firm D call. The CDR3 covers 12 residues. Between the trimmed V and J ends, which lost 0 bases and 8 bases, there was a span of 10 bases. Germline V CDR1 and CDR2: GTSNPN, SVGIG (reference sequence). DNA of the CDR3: TGTGCCTGGAGTGTAACCAGGCGCGGCTACACCTTC. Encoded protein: CAWSVTRRGYTF.

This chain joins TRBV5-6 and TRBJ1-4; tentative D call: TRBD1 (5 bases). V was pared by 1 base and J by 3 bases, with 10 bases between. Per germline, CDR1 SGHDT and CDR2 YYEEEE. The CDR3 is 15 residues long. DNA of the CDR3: TGTGCCAGCAGCTTGTTGGCAGGGCCTAATGAAAAACTGTTTTTT. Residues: CASSLLAGPNEKLFF.

In DNA, the CDR3 is TGTGCCAGCAGCCAAGTCCGGGGGTTTCACTATGGCTACACCTTC. It is translated as CASSQVRGFHYGYTF. The chain carries TRBV14 and TRBJ1-2; D is perhaps TRBD1 (5 bases). CDR3 length: 15 amino acids. Germline CDR1 reads SGHDN; CDR2 reads FVKESK. Trimming removed 1 base at V and 3 bases at J, with 12 bases between.

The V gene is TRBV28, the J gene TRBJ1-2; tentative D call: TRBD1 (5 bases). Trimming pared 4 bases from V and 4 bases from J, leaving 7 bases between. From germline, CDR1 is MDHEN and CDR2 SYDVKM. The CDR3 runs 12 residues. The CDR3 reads CASSSDSYGYTF. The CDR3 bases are TGTGCCAGCAGTTCAGACAGCTATGGCTACACCTTC.

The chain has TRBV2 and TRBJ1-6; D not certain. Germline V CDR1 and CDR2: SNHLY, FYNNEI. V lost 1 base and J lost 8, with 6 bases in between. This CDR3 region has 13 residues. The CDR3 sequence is CASSEVVDSPLHF. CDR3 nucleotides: TGTGCCAGCAGTGAAGTCGTAGATTCACCCCTCCACTTT.

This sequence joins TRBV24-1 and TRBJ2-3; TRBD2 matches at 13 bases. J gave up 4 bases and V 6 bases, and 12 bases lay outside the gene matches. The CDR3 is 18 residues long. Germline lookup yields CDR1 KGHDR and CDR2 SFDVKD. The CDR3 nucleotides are TGTGCCACCAGTTTAACGACTAGCGGGGGGAGTAGGTCAGATACGCAGTATTTT. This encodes CATSLTTSGGSRSDTQYF.

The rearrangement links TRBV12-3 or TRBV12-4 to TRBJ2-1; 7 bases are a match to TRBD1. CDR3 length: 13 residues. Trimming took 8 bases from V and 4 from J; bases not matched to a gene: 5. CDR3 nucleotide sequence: TGTGCCAGCCTGAGGGGGCCTTACAATGAGCAGTTCTTC. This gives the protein CASLRGPYNEQFF.

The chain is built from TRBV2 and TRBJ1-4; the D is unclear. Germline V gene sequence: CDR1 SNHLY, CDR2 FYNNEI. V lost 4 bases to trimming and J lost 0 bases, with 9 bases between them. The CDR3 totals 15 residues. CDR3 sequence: CASSVWATTNEKLFF. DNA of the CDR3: TGTGCCAGCAGTGTGTGGGCAACAACTAATGAAAAACTGTTTTTT.

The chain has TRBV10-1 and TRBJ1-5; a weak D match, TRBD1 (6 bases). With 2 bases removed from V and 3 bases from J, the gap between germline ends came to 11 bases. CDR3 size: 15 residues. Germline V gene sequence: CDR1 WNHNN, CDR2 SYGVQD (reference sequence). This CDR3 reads CASSESGQTNQPQHF. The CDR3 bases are TGCGCCAGCAGTGAGAGCGGACAGACCAATCAGCCCCAGCATTTT.